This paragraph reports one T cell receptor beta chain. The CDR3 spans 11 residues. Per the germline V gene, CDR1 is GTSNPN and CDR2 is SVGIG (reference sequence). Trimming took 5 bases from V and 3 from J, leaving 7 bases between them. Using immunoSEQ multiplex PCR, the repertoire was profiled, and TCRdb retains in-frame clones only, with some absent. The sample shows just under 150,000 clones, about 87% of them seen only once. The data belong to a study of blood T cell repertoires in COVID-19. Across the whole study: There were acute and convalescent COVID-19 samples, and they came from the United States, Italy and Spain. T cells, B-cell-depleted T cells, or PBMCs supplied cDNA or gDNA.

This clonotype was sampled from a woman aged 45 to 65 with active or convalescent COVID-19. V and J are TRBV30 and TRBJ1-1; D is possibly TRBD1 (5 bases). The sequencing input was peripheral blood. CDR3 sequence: CAWGGDTEAFF. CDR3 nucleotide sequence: TGTGCCTGGGGGGGAGACACTGAAGCTTTCTTT.